This TCR beta chain appears in the sequencing data of a study of identical twins. MiXCR was run by TCRdb on the 5' RACE reads, yielding one entry per CDR3 protein. The sample comprises about 900,000 distinct CDR3 sequences, 9% to 15% of which are singletons, and 1.5% to 2% rests with the top ten. This CDR3 contains 14 residues. The germline gives CDR1 SGHRS, CDR2 YFSETQ. V dropped 4 bases and J dropped 10; count of bases not matched to a gene: 8. This clonotype turned up a few times. These data also formed part of another study, on yellow fever vaccine responses in identical twins.

Input material: PBMCs. This chain connects TRBV5-1 to TRBJ1-6; 7 positions match TRBD1. This sequence was found in a woman between 18 and 29 years old in good health. The CDR3 sequence is CASSHRGGESPLHF. The CDR3, as DNA: TGCGCCAGCAGCCACCGAGGGGGCGAATCACCCCTCCACTTT.